The 31 T cell receptor beta chains listed next were all sequenced from one sample in a study of low-dose radiotherapy and immunotherapy resistance in tumors. With TRAV- and TRBV-specific primers, first-strand cDNA was made, covering the alpha and beta chains. Using a constant-region primer together with a V-primer adapter, TCRs were subjected to 15 to 25 PCR cycles of amplification. TCRdb itself ran the reads through MiXCR, one entry per CDR3 protein. The table shows roughly 36,000 distinct CDR3 sequences, with 25% to 40% occurring only once. Described time point: before trial treatment. Source: PBMCs, taken before treatment. Receptor source: a male donor with gallbladder cancer.

This rearrangement joins TRBV28 to TRBJ2-7; D is uncertain. V lost 6 bases and J lost 7, with 19 bases in between. CDR1 and CDR2 from the germline V gene are MDHEN and SYDVKM. CDR3 size: 14 residues. CDR3 residues: CASRWQASSEEQYF. The CDR3 bases are TGTGCCAGCAGGTGGCAGGCGTCCTCTGAGGAGCAGTACTTC.

This clonotype was picked up many times. The chain links TRBV5-6 to TRBJ2-3, with D possibly called TRBD1 or TRBD2 (5 bases each). Germline assignment: CDR1 SGHDT and CDR2 YYEEEE. CDR3 length: 15 residues. Between the trimmed V and J ends, which lost 4 bases and 6 bases, there was a span of 18 bases. The CDR3 sequence is CASSRLRDGADTQYF. The CDR3 nucleotides read TGTGCCAGCAGCCGGCTCCGGGACGGCGCGGATACGCAGTATTTT.

This clonotype was seen ten or more times. The chain joins TRBV5-1 to TRBJ1-2; 9 bases line up with TRBD1. The length of the CDR3 is 14 residues. V dropped 2 bases and J dropped 5; count of bases not matched to a gene: 4. In germline, CDR1 is SGHRS, CDR2 YFSETQ. CDR3 DNA: TGCGCCAGCAGCTTCGAGACAGGGGGGTATGGCTACACCTTC. It translates to CASSFETGGYGYTF.

The table lists this clonotype with many counts. V and J are TRBV7-2 and TRBJ2-5; 9 positions match TRBD1. The junction had 3 bases not matched to a gene; V was cut back by 2 bases and J by 2 bases. This CDR3 is 15 amino acids long. Germline V lookup: CDR1 SGHTA, CDR2 FQGNSA. Here the CDR3 reads CASSLNRGPQETQYF. CDR3 coding DNA: TGTGCCAGCAGCTTAAACAGGGGGCCACAAGAGACCCAGTACTTC. Supplemented by reference TRBV7-2 and TRBJ2-5, the full variable domain reads GAGVSQSPSNKVTEKGKDVELRCDPISGHTALYWYRQSLGQGLEFLIYFQGNSAPDKSGLPSDRFSAERTGGSVSTLTIQRTQQEDSAVYLCASSLNRGPQETQYFGPGTRLLVL.

This chain joins TRBV20-1 and TRBJ2-1, with D maybe TRBD1 (5 bases). The germline gives CDR1 DFQATT, CDR2 SNEGSKA (reference sequence). Trimming shortened V by 2 bases and J by 3 bases, and 26 bases separated the two germline ends. The CDR3 consists of 19 residues. In nucleotides, the CDR3 is TGCAGTGCTAGAAATAATCCTGGGGCGACCTCAACGTTCTACAATGAGCAGTTCTTC. Encoded protein: CSARNNPGATSTFYNEQFF.

V usage is TRBV28 and J usage is TRBJ1-6, with 9 bases matching TRBD1. The CDR3 length is 14 residues. In germline, CDR1 is MDHEN, CDR2 SYDVKM. The trim removed 5 bases at V and 14 bases at J, leaving 10 bases unmatched. This CDR3 is CASSGTGYESTLHF. The DNA of the CDR3 is TGTGCCAGCAGTGGGACAGGGTACGAGTCAACCCTCCACTTT.

This clonotype has ten or more counts. The V call is TRBV20-1, the J call TRBJ2-3; no clear D. Trimming took off 3 bases at V and 7 bases at J, with 14 bases between the two ends. This CDR3 contains 13 residues. From germline, CDR1 is DFQATT and CDR2 SNEGSKA (reference sequence). CDR3 loop: CSARDPYTNTQYF. The CDR3 DNA reads as TGCAGTGCTAGGGACCCATACACGAATACGCAGTATTTT.

The V gene is TRBV10-3, the J gene TRBJ1-1; D is ambiguous. Germline lookup yields CDR1 ENHRY and CDR2 SYGVKD. Between the trimmed V and J ends, which lost 10 bases and 1 base, there was a span of 16 bases. The CDR3 spans 14 residues. For the CDR3, the DNA is TGTGCCAGCAAAACTCATGGGTCGAACACTGAAGCTTTCTTT. Translating gives CASKTHGSNTEAFF.

The chain joins TRBV11-2 to TRBJ2-1; 16 positions match TRBD2. After removal of 3 bases from V and 5 bases from J, the junction contained 4 bases not matched to a gene. In germline, CDR1 is SGHAT, CDR2 FQNNGV. The CDR3 has 17 residues. The CDR3 reads CASSLGTSGRGNNEQFF. The CDR3 nucleotides read TGTGCCAGCAGCTTGGGGACTAGCGGGAGGGGAAACAATGAGCAGTTCTTC.

The V call is TRBV4-1, the J call TRBJ1-5, with a possible D match to TRBD1 (5 bases). CDR1 and CDR2 (germline): MGHRA, YSYEKL. Trimming cost V 0 bases and J 4 bases, with 7 bases left between them. CDR3 length equals 14 residues. The CDR3, as DNA: TGCGCCAGCAGCCAAGACGGGGGGAATCAGCCCCAGCATTTT. Translated: CASSQDGGNQPQHF.

The sample holds one count of this clonotype. The likely explanation is a read error, given a far larger clone one base away. The chain carries TRBV21-1 and TRBJ2-1. TRBV21-1 is annotated as a pseudogene. The CDR3 runs to 11 residues. The CDR3 sequence is CASSQADEQFF. For the CDR3, the DNA is TGTGCCAGCAGCCAAGCGGATGAGCAGTTCTTC.

This clonotype has ten or more counts. The chain has TRBV12-3 or TRBV12-4 and TRBJ1-1, with D unclear. Deletions cut 7 bases from V and 2 bases from J, with 14 bases between. The CDR3 is 14 amino acids. The CDR3 spells CASNKPGSNTEAFF. The CDR3, as DNA: TGTGCCAGCAATAAACCGGGCAGCAACACTGAAGCTTTCTTT.

This clonotype was picked up many times. The chain has TRBV6-2 or TRBV6-3 and TRBJ2-2, with D possibly being TRBD1 (6 bases). The CDR3 contains 14 residues. Trimming took 11 bases from V and 0 from J, leaving 13 bases between them. The germline CDR1 and CDR2 sequences are MNHEY and SVGEGT. DNA for the CDR3: TGTGCCTCTTTCGACAGGCCGAACACCGGGGAGCTGTTTTTT. It yields the protein CASFDRPNTGELFF.

The V gene is TRBV29-1, the J gene TRBJ1-2, with 7 bases fitting TRBD1. Trimming took 6 bases from V and 4 from J; bases not matched to a gene: 23. Germline V gene lookup returns CDR1 SQVTM and CDR2 ANQGSEA. The CDR3 has 18 residues. CDR3 in DNA: TGCAGCGTATTCAACTTACAAGACAGGGCCGTCGGGGGCTATGGCTACACCTTC. The encoded protein is CSVFNLQDRAVGGYGYTF.

Note on this clonotype: A single base is all that separates this from a far larger clone, so a read error is likely. DNA of the CDR3: TGCGCCAGCAGCTTCCTTTTGGCGTCGGGCCGTGGGCCGACGAACGCCGGGGAGCTGTTTTTT. As protein: CASSFLLASGRGPTNAGELFF. The V gene is TRBV7-9, the J gene TRBJ2-2, with unresolved D. This CDR3 comprises 21 residues. The germline V gene encodes CDR1 SEHNR and CDR2 FQNEAQ (reference sequence).

In this sample, this clonotype turned up many times. This chain connects TRBV12-3 or TRBV12-4 to TRBJ2-3, with D perhaps assigned TRBD1 or TRBD2 (5 bases each). CDR3 length: 16 amino acids. V gave up 4 bases and J gave up 0 bases, with 14 bases separating them. In DNA form, the CDR3 reads TGTGCCAGCAGTTCCAATTCGGGACCGAGCACAGATACGCAGTATTTT. As protein: CASSSNSGPSTDTQYF.

The chain links TRBV7-6 to TRBJ2-1; D is ambiguous. Germline V CDR1 and CDR2: SGHVS, FNYEAQ. The length of the CDR3 is 15 residues. V was shortened by 5 bases and J by 5 bases, with 16 bases between the two germline ends. The CDR3 sequence: CASSRVRVDDNEQFF. CDR3 DNA: TGTGCCAGCAGCCGAGTAAGAGTGGACGACAATGAGCAGTTCTTC. The variable domain in full, completed from reference TRBV7-6 and TRBJ2-1, reads GAGVSQSPRYKVTKRGQDVALRCDPISGHVSLYWYRQALGQGPEFLTYFNYEAQQDKSGLPNDRFSAERPEGSISTLTIQRTEQRDSAMYRCASSRVRVDDNEQFFGPGTRLTVL.

Regarding this clonotype: With only one base between it and a far larger clone, this is likely a read error. J is TRBJ2-4 and V is TRBV5-8; 7 bases agree with TRBD1. CDR3 length equals 15 residues. Per germline, CDR1 SGHTS and CDR2 YDEGEE. The CDR3 region has the DNA TGTGCCAGCAGCTTGTCGGGGACAGCCATAAACATTCAGTACTTC. Its protein product is CASSLSGTAINIQYF.

A note on this clonotype: The conserved phenylalanine or tryptophan normally closing the CDR3 is absent here, so this likely arose from a read error. It is unclear where the CDR3 begins or ends on the DNA, so no DNA is shown, and the CDR3 is as TCRdb lists it. This chain connects TRBV5-1 to TRBJ2-6; the D segment call TRBD2 is taken from the table without a DNA check. CDR1 is SGHRS and CDR2 is YFSETQ in the germline V gene. The CDR3 is 9 residues long, ends included. CDR3 loop: CASSFPGLA.

This clonotype was observed a few times. V and J are TRBV5-6 and TRBJ2-7; D perhaps matches TRBD1 (5 bases). The V gene's germline CDR1 is SGHDT and CDR2 YYEEEE. The CDR3 covers 14 residues. V lost 5 bases and J 5 bases, leaving 17 bases between the germline ends. CDR3 DNA: TGTGCCAGCAGTGATACCTATGGCAGGGACGAGCAGTACTTC. It translates to CASSDTYGRDEQYF.

Concerning this clonotype: The DNA is omitted, as the CDR3 cannot be located on it reliably, and the CDR3 follows TCRdb's listing. The chain has TRBV2 and TRBJ2-2; the table's D call TRBD2 went unverified against the DNA. Inclusive of both ends, the CDR3 amounts to 18 amino acids. CDR1 is SNHLY, CDR2 FYNNEI, per germline. CDR3: CASSEWLAGENTGELFFF.

This clonotype was counted at least ten times. The genes are TRBV7-6 and TRBJ2-7, with 8 bases fitting TRBD1. The ends lost 1 base at V and 5 bases at J; junction bases unmatched: 10. The germline V gene encodes CDR1 SGHVS and CDR2 FNYEAQ. The CDR3 contains 16 residues. The CDR3 sequence is CASSLGSGRGLDEQYF. The DNA for the CDR3 is TGTGCCAGCAGCTTAGGATCCGGCAGGGGGCTGGACGAGCAGTACTTC.

There are many counts of this clonotype. The rearrangement links TRBV12-3 or TRBV12-4 to TRBJ2-1; 11 nucleotides match TRBD2. This CDR3 has 14 residues. The V and J ends lost 6 bases and 8 bases, in that order; junction bases with no gene match: 6. In nucleotides, the CDR3 is TGTGCCAGCAGACGAGGACTAGCGGGCGATGAGCAGTTCTTC. Protein sequence: CASRRGLAGDEQFF.

This clonotype was seen at least ten times. The genes are TRBV20-1 and TRBJ2-2; TRBD1 agrees at 10 bases. Per the germline V gene, CDR1 is DFQATT and CDR2 is SNEGSKA (reference sequence). The ends lost 6 bases at V and 4 bases at J; junction bases unmatched: 11. CDR3 length equals 16 residues. DNA for the CDR3: TGCAGTGCAACCGAGCGGGACAGGGGAAGCACCGGGGAGCTGTTTTTT. This gives the protein CSATERDRGSTGELFF.

About this clonotype itself: A much larger clone differs by one base, so this may be a read error. The rearrangement joins TRBV25-1 to TRBJ2-5; D is unclear. The CDR3 runs 14 residues. Trimming stripped 3 bases from V and 9 bases from J, with 17 bases between. The V gene's germline CDR1 is MGHDK and CDR2 SYGVNS. DNA of the CDR3: TGTGCCAGCAGTGAGACTGCTAGGGCTGAGCCCCAGTACTTC. Its protein is CASSETARAEPQYF.

This clonotype was seen a handful of times. V usage is TRBV6-2 or TRBV6-3 and J usage is TRBJ2-3, with a possible D match to TRBD2 (6 bases). The CDR3 extends over 14 amino acids. Germline values: CDR1 MNHEY, CDR2 SVGEGT. The germline V and J ends were trimmed by 6 bases and 3 bases, with 13 bases remaining between them. CDR3 sequence (DNA): TGTGCCAGCAGGGAGGGGCGAGGAACAGATACGCAGTATTTT. Protein product: CASREGRGTDTQYF.

V and J are TRBV7-9 and TRBJ2-1, with 9 bases lining up with TRBD2. Trimming cost V 3 bases and J 6 bases; bases outside gene matches: 3. Germline V gene lookup returns CDR1 SEHNR and CDR2 FQNEAQ (reference sequence). The CDR3 length is 14 residues. CDR3 in amino acids: CASSLGLAPNEQFF. The CDR3 DNA follows: TGTGCCAGCAGCTTGGGACTAGCCCCCAATGAGCAGTTCTTC. The full variable domain, in which reference TRBV7-9 and TRBJ2-1 provide the parts outside the CDR3, is DTGVSQNPRHKITKRGQNVTFRCDPISEHNRLYWYRQTLGQGPEFLTYFQNEAQLEKSRLLSDRFSAERPKGSFSTLEIQRTEQGDSAMYLCASSLGLAPNEQFFGPGTRLTVL.

This rearrangement joins TRBV24-1 to TRBJ2-2; D is perhaps TRBD2 (5 bases). Germline V lookup: CDR1 KGHDR, CDR2 SFDVKD. Trimming pared 6 bases from V and 1 base from J, leaving 8 bases between. The CDR3 extends over 14 amino acids. The CDR3 DNA is TGTGCCACCAGTTTCGGGATGAACACCGGGGAGCTGTTTTTT. The encoded protein is CATSFGMNTGELFF.

This clonotype was counted ten times or more. The chain couples TRBV7-2 to TRBJ2-2; 11 bases are shared with TRBD2. The V and J ends lost 6 bases and 6 bases, in that order; junction bases with no gene match: 3. CDR1 and CDR2 from the germline V gene are SGHTA and FQGNSA. The CDR3 has 14 residues. In DNA form, the CDR3 reads TGTGCCAGCAGTTGGACTAGCGGGCCCGGGGAGCTGTTTTTT. Translating gives CASSWTSGPGELFF.

This clonotype is labeled medium-sized. The V call is TRBV4-2, the J call TRBJ1-5; 8 nucleotides align to TRBD1. In germline, CDR1 is LGHNA, CDR2 YNFKEQ. The J segment lost 7 bases and the V segment lost 4 bases, leaving 9 bases of the junction unmatched. The CDR3 totals 15 residues. CDR3 in DNA: TGTGCCAGCAGCCCTGACAGGGGCAGGAGGCAGCCCCAGCATTTT. It translates to CASSPDRGRRQPQHF.

The chain links TRBV20-1 to TRBJ1-2; TRBD1 is a possible D gene (5 bases). The CDR3 contains 12 residues. V dropped 6 bases and J dropped 8 bases, with 16 bases sitting between them. Per the germline V gene, CDR1 is DFQATT and CDR2 is SNEGSKA (reference sequence). The CDR3 nucleotides read TGCAGTGCGCCTTACAGGACTCGAGGCTACACCTTC. Translating it yields CSAPYRTRGYTF.